The clone carrying this T cell receptor (beta chain) has ten or more counts. The data were obtained in a study of blood T cell repertoires in COVID-19. Study background: Researchers got acute and convalescent COVID-19 samples from the United States, Italy and Spain. The cDNA or gDNA used as material had been derived from T cells, B-cell-depleted T cells, or PBMCs.

As originally analysed: Reference gene primers were amplified, and this amplification served to estimate nucleated cell counts. TCRdb's copy holds only in-frame clones and misses some; the assay was immunoSEQ multiplex PCR. That table is the source of V, J and clone size, and D and trimming were worked out from the DNA. This table holds tens of thousands of clones, roughly 83% found once. The sequence came from a man in his sixties or seventies with active COVID-19. The sample was peripheral blood.

The DNA for the CDR3 is TGCGCCAGCAGTCGCAGGGGCCCCTTCACCGGGGAGCTGTTTTTT. Translation: CASSRRGPFTGELFF. The gene calls are TRBV23-1 and TRBJ2-2; D possibly corresponds to TRBD1 (6 bases). TRBV23-1 is identified as an open reading frame with a role that is uncertain. Deletions cut 4 bases from V and 4 bases from J, with 13 bases between. This CDR3 comprises 15 residues.